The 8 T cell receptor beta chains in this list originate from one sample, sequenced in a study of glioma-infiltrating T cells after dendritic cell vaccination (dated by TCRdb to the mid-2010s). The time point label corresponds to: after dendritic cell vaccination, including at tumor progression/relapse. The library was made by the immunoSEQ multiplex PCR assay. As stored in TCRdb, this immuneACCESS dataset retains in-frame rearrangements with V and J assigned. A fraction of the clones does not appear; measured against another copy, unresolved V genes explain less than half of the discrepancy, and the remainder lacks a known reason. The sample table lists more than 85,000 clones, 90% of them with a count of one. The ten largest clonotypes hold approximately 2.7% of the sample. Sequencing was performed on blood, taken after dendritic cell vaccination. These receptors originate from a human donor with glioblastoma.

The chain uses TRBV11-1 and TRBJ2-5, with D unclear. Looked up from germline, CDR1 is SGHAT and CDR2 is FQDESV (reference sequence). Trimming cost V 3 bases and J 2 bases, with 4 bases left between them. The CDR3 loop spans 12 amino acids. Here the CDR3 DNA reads TGTGCCAGCAGCTTTCTGCAAGAGACCCAGTACTTC. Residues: CASSFLQETQYF.

The CDR3 spells CASSEVPDRGGYTF. DNA of the CDR3: TGTGCCAGCAGTGAAGTCCCAGACAGGGGTGGCTACACCTTC. The V and J genes are TRBV2 and TRBJ1-2; 8 bases are a match to TRBD1. CDR1 is SNHLY and CDR2 is FYNNEI in the germline V gene. V was pared by 1 base and J by 7 bases, with 5 bases of the junction left unmatched. This CDR3 spans 14 amino acids.

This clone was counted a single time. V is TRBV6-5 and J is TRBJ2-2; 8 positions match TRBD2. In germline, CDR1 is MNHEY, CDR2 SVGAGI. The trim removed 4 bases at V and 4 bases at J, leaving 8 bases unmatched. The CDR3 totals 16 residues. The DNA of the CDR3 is TGTGCCAGCAGTTCGGAGGCGGGGGGTATCACCGGGGAGCTGTTTTTT. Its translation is CASSSEAGGITGELFF.

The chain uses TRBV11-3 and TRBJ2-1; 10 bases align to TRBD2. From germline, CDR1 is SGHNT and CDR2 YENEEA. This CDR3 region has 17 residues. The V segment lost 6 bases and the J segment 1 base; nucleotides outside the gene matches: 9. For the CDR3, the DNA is TGTGCCAGCAGTGAAAGGGGACTAGCGAGTTCCTACAATGAGCAGTTCTTC. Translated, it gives CASSERGLASSYNEQFF.

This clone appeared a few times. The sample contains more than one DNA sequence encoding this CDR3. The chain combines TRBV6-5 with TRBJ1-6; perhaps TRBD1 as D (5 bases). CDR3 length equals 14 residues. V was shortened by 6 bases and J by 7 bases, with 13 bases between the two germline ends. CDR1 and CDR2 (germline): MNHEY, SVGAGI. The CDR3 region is CASRGTFRNSPLHF. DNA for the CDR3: TGTGCCAGCAGGGGGACTTTTAGGAATTCACCCCTCCACTTT.

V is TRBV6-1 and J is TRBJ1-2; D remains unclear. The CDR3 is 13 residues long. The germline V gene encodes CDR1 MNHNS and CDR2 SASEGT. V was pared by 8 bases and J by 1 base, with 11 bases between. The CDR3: CASLPRGNYGYTF. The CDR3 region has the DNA TGTGCCAGCCTCCCTCGGGGTAACTATGGCTACACCTTC.

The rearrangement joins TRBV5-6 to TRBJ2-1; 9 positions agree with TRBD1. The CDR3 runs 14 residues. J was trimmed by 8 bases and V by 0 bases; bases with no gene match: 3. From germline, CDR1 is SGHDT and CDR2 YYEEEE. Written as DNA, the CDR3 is TGTGCCAGCAGCTTGGTGGACAGGGGCGATGAGCAGTTCTTC. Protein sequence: CASSLVDRGDEQFF.

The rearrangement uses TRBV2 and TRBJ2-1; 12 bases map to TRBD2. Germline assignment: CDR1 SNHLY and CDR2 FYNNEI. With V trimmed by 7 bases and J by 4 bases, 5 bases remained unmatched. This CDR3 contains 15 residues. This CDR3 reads CASKYGTSGYNEQFF. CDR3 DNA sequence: TGTGCCAGCAAATATGGGACTAGCGGGTACAATGAGCAGTTCTTC.